The 32 T cell receptor beta chains presented below share a single source sample, sequenced in a study of blood T cell repertoires in COVID-19. The table came from immunoSEQ multiplex PCR; TCRdb's copy has only in-frame clones and leaves some out. The table has tens of thousands of clones, 75% to 85% seen once. Sample: peripheral blood. The receptors come from a human donor in a cohort sampled during active COVID-19.

The chain combines TRBV3-1 (or the pseudogene TRBV3-2) with TRBJ2-3; 14 nucleotides agree with TRBD2. CDR3 length: 18 residues. Germline CDR1 and CDR2: LGHDT and YNNKEL (reference sequence). The V and J ends lost 3 bases and 5 bases, in that order; junction bases with no gene match: 10. The CDR3 sequence is CASSHRTGLAGVGDTQYF. In DNA form, the CDR3 reads TGTGCCAGCAGCCATCGAACGGGACTAGCGGGGGTGGGAGATACGCAGTATTTT.

V and J are TRBV6-1 and TRBJ2-1; 11 bases match TRBD2. Looked up from germline, CDR1 is MNHNS and CDR2 is SASEGT. The CDR3 has 17 amino acids. Losses at the gene ends were 4 bases for V and 0 bases for J; bases not matched to a gene: 5. CDR3: CASSVAGGIGSYNEQFF. In DNA, the CDR3 is TGTGCCAGCAGTGTAGCGGGAGGGATCGGCTCCTACAATGAGCAGTTCTTC.

This clone was observed a few times. The chain employs TRBV11-3 and TRBJ2-1; D uncertain. CDR3 size: 12 residues. Trimming shortened V by 3 bases and J by 3 bases, and 3 bases separated the two germline ends. Germline V lookup: CDR1 SGHNT, CDR2 YENEEA. Written as DNA, the CDR3 is TGTGCCAGCAGCTTCCACTACAATGAGCAGTTCTTC. Amino acid sequence: CASSFHYNEQFF.

The chain joins TRBV27 to TRBJ2-7; 7 bases are a match to TRBD1. The J segment lost 3 bases and the V segment lost 5 bases, leaving 4 bases of the junction unmatched. CDR3 length: 13 residues. Germline-derived CDR1 and CDR2 are MNHEY and SMNVEV (reference sequence). The CDR3 loop reads CASSLRDSYEQYF. The DNA of the CDR3 is TGTGCCAGCAGTCTCCGGGACAGCTACGAGCAGTACTTC.

The chain is built from TRBV9 and TRBJ2-3; TRBD2 matches 9 bases. After removal of 0 bases from V and 0 bases from J, the junction contained 8 bases not matched to a gene. Per germline, CDR1 SGDLS and CDR2 YYNGEE. This CDR3 is 18 amino acids long. DNA for the CDR3: TGTGCCAGCAGCGTAGACCGAACTAGCGGGCCGAGCACAGATACGCAGTATTTT. As protein: CASSVDRTSGPSTDTQYF.

The rearrangement links TRBV29-1 to TRBJ1-1, with 10 bases identical to TRBD1. Germline CDR1 SQVTM, CDR2 ANQGSEA. V was clipped by 6 bases and J by 6 bases; unmatched bases: 4. The CDR3 is made up of 12 amino acids. The CDR3 sequence: CSVDRGLPEAFF. The CDR3 nucleotides read TGCAGCGTCGACAGGGGGCTACCTGAAGCTTTCTTT.

This rearrangement joins TRBV18 to TRBJ2-2; D is possibly TRBD2 (6 bases). Germline V gene sequence: CDR1 KGHSH, CDR2 LQKENI. V was shortened by 2 bases and J by 5 bases, with 9 bases between the two germline ends. This CDR3 comprises 14 residues. The CDR3 loop reads CASSPTGTTGELFF. CDR3 in DNA: TGTGCCAGCTCACCAACCGGGACTACCGGGGAGCTGTTTTTT.

This clone was seen only a few times. The chain is built from TRBV4-2 and TRBJ1-5; no definite D call. CDR1 is LGHNA and CDR2 is YNFKEQ in the germline V gene. Trimming took 3 bases from V and 5 from J, leaving 8 bases between them. This CDR3 contains 13 residues. CDR3 amino acids: CASSQYTDQPQHF. The CDR3, as DNA: TGTGCCAGCAGCCAGTACACAGATCAGCCCCAGCATTTT.

The V and J genes are TRBV2 and TRBJ1-4, with D perhaps TRBD1 (5 bases). CDR1 SNHLY and CDR2 FYNNEI come from the germline V gene. CDR3 length equals 14 residues. The V and J ends lost 6 bases and 6 bases respectively, with 14 bases between them. CDR3 in amino acids: CASRNRRNDEKLFF. In nucleotides, the CDR3 is TGTGCCAGCAGGAACAGGAGAAACGATGAAAAACTGTTTTTT.

The rearrangement links TRBV7-2 to TRBJ1-6; 9 bases match TRBD1. This CDR3 comprises 17 residues. Looked up from germline, CDR1 is SGHTA and CDR2 is FQGNSA. The junction had 8 bases not matched to a gene; V was cut back by 0 bases and J by 8 bases. CDR3 amino acids: CASSLALGQGMHSPLHF. In nucleotides, the CDR3 is TGTGCCAGCAGCTTAGCCTTAGGACAGGGGATGCATTCACCCCTCCACTTT.

This clone was counted once. The chain joins TRBV30 to TRBJ1-2; no clear D gene. The CDR3 loop spans 13 amino acids. CDR1 is GTSNPN, CDR2 SVGIG, per germline (reference sequence). V lost 7 bases, J lost 4 bases, and 16 bases lay in between. CDR3 sequence reads: CASSEGNLYGYTF. DNA of the CDR3: TGTGCCTCCTCGGAGGGTAATCTCTATGGCTACACCTTC.

The chain joins TRBV6-2 or TRBV6-3 to TRBJ2-3, with TRBD2 matching 13 bases. Per the germline V gene, CDR1 is MNHEY and CDR2 is SVGEGT. This CDR3 spans 19 amino acids. V shed 5 bases, J shed 0 bases, and the junction held 11 bases outside the gene matches. CDR3 DNA: TGTGCCAGCAGTACGACCCGGACTAGCGGGAGAGGGAGCACAGATACGCAGTATTTT. Amino acid sequence: CASSTTRTSGRGSTDTQYF.

This chain connects TRBV3-1 (or the pseudogene TRBV3-2) to TRBJ2-3, with 9 bases fitting TRBD2. The germline gives CDR1 LGHDT, CDR2 YNNKEL (reference sequence). J gave up 5 bases and V 4 bases, and 10 bases lay outside the gene matches. The CDR3 contains 16 residues. CDR3 sequence: CASSPRGSGRGDTQYF. CDR3 coding DNA: TGTGCCAGCAGCCCCAGGGGTAGCGGGAGAGGAGATACGCAGTATTTT.

The rearrangement joins TRBV27 to TRBJ2-1, with 8 bases aligning to TRBD2. The CDR3 has 15 residues. Germline trimming cut 3 bases from V and 8 bases from J; bases unmatched to any gene: 9. Germline CDR1 reads MNHEY; CDR2 reads SMNVEV (reference sequence). DNA for the CDR3: TGTGCCAGCAGTTTTAGGGGGACTAGGTGGGATGAGCAGTTCTTC. It codes for CASSFRGTRWDEQFF.

The J gene is TRBJ1-5, the V gene TRBV11-2; possible D gene TRBD1, 6 bases. The length of the CDR3 is 15 residues. Germline V gene data show CDR1 as SGHAT and CDR2 as FQNNGV. V lost 1 base, J lost 6 bases, and 13 bases lay in between. The DNA of the CDR3 is TGTGCCAGCAGCTTAGGCCCAGGGGTGACTCAGCCCCAGCATTTT. It codes for CASSLGPGVTQPQHF.

V usage is TRBV9 and J usage is TRBJ2-2; 7 nucleotides align to TRBD1. CDR1 is SGDLS and CDR2 is YYNGEE in the germline V gene. This CDR3 has 18 amino acids. Germline trimming cut 4 bases from V and 5 bases from J; bases unmatched to any gene: 17. The CDR3 nucleotides are TGTGCCAGCAGCACCCGCGGACAGGTCCTCGATGGGACCGGGGAGCTGTTTTTT. As protein: CASSTRGQVLDGTGELFF.

With regard to this clone: Germline and junction disagree at one end, which may indicate a read error. The chain recombines TRBV28 with TRBJ2-7; 10 bases fit TRBD1. The CDR3 consists of 13 residues. Germline loops: CDR1 MDHEN, CDR2 SYDVKM. In DNA, the CDR3 is TGTGCCAGCAGTGACCCGACCTCGGACAGGGGGAACTTC. Protein sequence: CASSDPTSDRGNF. Using reference TRBV28 and TRBJ2-7 for the parts outside the CDR3, the full variable domain is DVKVTQSSRYLVKRTGEKVFLECVQDMDHENMFWYRQDPGLGLRLIYFSYDVKMKEKGDIPEGYSVSREKKERFSLILESASTNQTSMYLCASSDPTSDRGNFGPGTRLTVT.

The chain is built from TRBV2 and TRBJ1-4, with 11 nucleotides matching TRBD1. Trimming cost V 6 bases and J 0 bases; bases outside gene matches: 3. Germline V gene lookup returns CDR1 SNHLY and CDR2 FYNNEI. The CDR3 consists of 16 residues. This CDR3 reads CASRGQGVATNEKLFF. In nucleotides, the CDR3 is TGTGCCAGCAGGGGACAGGGGGTTGCAACTAATGAAAAACTGTTTTTT.

This chain connects TRBV21-1 to TRBJ1-4; the table's D call of TRBD1 was not tested on the DNA. TRBV21-1 represents a pseudogene. The CDR3 is 13 residues long. CDR3: CASTGQPNEKLFF. The DNA for the CDR3 is TGTGCCAGCACAGGACAGCCGAATGAAAAACTGTTTTTT.

The chain carries TRBV7-3 and TRBJ2-1; tentatively, D is TRBD2 (6 bases). The CDR3 covers 15 residues. Germline V gene data show CDR1 as SGHTA and CDR2 as FQGTGA. V dropped 6 bases and J dropped 2 bases, with 14 bases sitting between them. Here the CDR3 reads CASSPLEGPYNEQFF. DNA of the CDR3: TGTGCCAGCAGTCCTCTGGAGGGGCCCTACAATGAGCAGTTCTTC. The full variable domain, rest sourced from reference TRBV7-3 and TRBJ2-1, is GAGVSQTPSNKVTEKGKYVELRCDPISGHTALYWYRQSLGQGPEFLIYFQGTGAADDSGLPNDRFFAVRPEGSVSTLKIQRTERGDSAVYLCASSPLEGPYNEQFFGPGTRLTVL.

This clone was recorded only once. V is TRBV5-1 and J is TRBJ2-3, with 9 bases matching TRBD2. Germline V gene sequence: CDR1 SGHRS, CDR2 YFSETQ. Losses at the gene ends were 0 bases for V and 1 base for J; bases not matched to a gene: 9. There are 18 residues in the CDR3. The CDR3 loop is CASSLGLLSGSGTDTQYF. In nucleotides, the CDR3 is TGCGCCAGCAGCTTGGGTCTCCTTAGCGGGAGCGGCACAGATACGCAGTATTTT.

The V and J genes are TRBV12-3 or TRBV12-4 and TRBJ2-4; 9 positions match TRBD2. The CDR3 sequence is 12 residues long. With 6 bases clipped from V and 7 bases from J, the junction kept 1 base outside the gene matches. CDR3 residues: CASSLAGNIQYF. CDR3 in DNA: TGTGCCAGCAGCCTAGCGGGGAACATTCAGTACTTC.

The chain has TRBV18 and TRBJ1-2; tentatively, D is TRBD1 (5 bases). The V gene's germline CDR1 is KGHSH and CDR2 LQKENI. CDR3 size: 15 residues. Trimming pared 2 bases from V and 4 bases from J, leaving 14 bases between. The CDR3, as DNA: TGTGCCAGCTCACCAGCAGGGCCAGGACCCTATGGCTACACCTTC. Translating it yields CASSPAGPGPYGYTF. Drawing the rest from reference TRBV18 and TRBJ1-2, the complete variable domain is NAGVMQNPRHLVRRRGQEARLRCSPMKGHSHVYWYRQLPEEGLKFMVYLQKENIIDESGMPKERFSAEFPKEGPSILRIQQVVRGDSAAYFCASSPAGPGPYGYTFGSGTRLTVV.

J is TRBJ1-1 and V is TRBV30; D may be TRBD1 (6 bases). Germline V gene data show CDR1 as GTSNPN and CDR2 as SVGIG (reference sequence). The V end lost 1 base, the J end lost 1 base, and 13 bases lay between the germline ends. This CDR3 is 15 amino acids long. CDR3 sequence reads: CAWSDTGSGNTEAFF. Written as DNA, the CDR3 is TGTGCCTGGAGTGATACAGGGTCGGGGAACACTGAAGCTTTCTTT.

This clone showed up just once. The chain recombines TRBV7-6 with TRBJ2-5, with D perhaps matching TRBD2 (6 bases). The CDR3 loop spans 13 amino acids. Germline-derived CDR1 and CDR2 are SGHVS and FNYEAQ. V was pared by 3 bases and J by 4 bases, with 9 bases between. Written as DNA, the CDR3 is TGTGCCAGCAGCTTGGGGGGTGGAGAGACCCAGTACTTC. Its translation: CASSLGGGETQYF.

This sequence joins TRBV11-2 and TRBJ2-7, with 10 bases aligning to TRBD2. The V gene's germline CDR1 is SGHAT and CDR2 FQNNGV. Trimming at V came to 0 bases and at J to 2 bases, leaving 10 bases not matched to a gene. This CDR3 comprises 18 residues. The CDR3, as DNA: TGTGCCAGCAGCTTAGATTGGGCTAGCGGGAGAATGCCCTACGAGCAGTACTTC. Translation gives CASSLDWASGRMPYEQYF.

V and J are TRBV30 and TRBJ1-5; D is uncertain. Germline values: CDR1 GTSNPN, CDR2 SVGIG (reference sequence). This CDR3 has 14 amino acids. V lost 8 bases to trimming and J lost 3 bases, with 17 bases between them. CDR3 sequence: CATSSGRINQPQHF. CDR3 DNA sequence: TGTGCCACGAGCAGCGGCAGGATCAATCAGCCCCAGCATTTT.

The chain recombines TRBV30 with TRBJ2-2, with TRBD1 matching 8 bases. The CDR3 has 14 residues. CDR1 is GTSNPN and CDR2 is SVGIG in the germline V gene (reference sequence). J gave up 5 bases and V 5 bases, and 7 bases lay outside the gene matches. CDR3 in amino acids: CAWAGTGRTGELFF. As DNA, the CDR3 is TGTGCCTGGGCCGGGACAGGAAGGACCGGGGAGCTGTTTTTT. Together with reference TRBV30 and TRBJ2-2, the CDR3 gives the full variable domain: SQTIHQWPATLVQPVGSPLSLECTVEGTSNPNLYWYRQAAGRGLQLLFYSVGIGQISSEVPQNLSASRPQDRQFILSSKKLLLSDSGFYLCAWAGTGRTGELFFGEGSRLTVL.

This rearrangement joins TRBV7-9 to TRBJ2-3; tentatively, D is TRBD2 (6 bases). The CDR3 consists of 15 residues. The germline V gene encodes CDR1 SEHNR and CDR2 FQNEAQ (reference sequence). V was pared by 5 bases and J by 0 bases, with 12 bases between. CDR3 in amino acids: CASSTGLSSTDTQYF. The CDR3 bases are TGTGCCAGCAGCACGGGACTTTCTAGCACAGATACGCAGTATTTT. The whole variable domain, filled in from reference TRBV7-9 and TRBJ2-3, reads DTGVSQNPRHKITKRGQNVTFRCDPISEHNRLYWYRQTLGQGPEFLTYFQNEAQLEKSRLLSDRFSAERPKGSFSTLEIQRTEQGDSAMYLCASSTGLSSTDTQYFGPGTRLTVL.

V and J are TRBV25-1 and TRBJ2-7; D is unclear. The CDR3 is 12 residues long. CDR1 and CDR2 from the germline V gene are MGHDK and SYGVNS. V lost 5 bases and J lost 0, with 5 bases in between. As DNA, the CDR3 is TGTGCCAGCAGTCGGTACTCCTACGAGCAGTACTTC. It is translated as CASSRYSYEQYF.

The chain uses TRBV9 and TRBJ2-1; possible D gene TRBD1, 5 bases. CDR3 length: 14 amino acids. Trimming left V 7 bases short and J 8 bases short, with 19 bases between. Germline V gene lookup returns CDR1 SGDLS and CDR2 YYNGEE. CDR3 nucleotide sequence: TGTGCCAGCGGCCTGGGTACACAGGACGATGAGCAGTTCTTC. Amino acid sequence: CASGLGTQDDEQFF.

The rearrangement uses TRBV15 and TRBJ2-6; D is possibly TRBD2 (5 bases). V dropped 5 bases and J dropped 0 bases, with 8 bases sitting between them. The CDR3 consists of 15 residues. Germline loops: CDR1 LNHNV, CDR2 YYDKDF (reference sequence). The CDR3: CATSRRGSGANVLTF. The CDR3 bases are TGTGCCACCAGCCGCCGGGGCTCTGGGGCCAACGTCCTGACTTTC. The variable domain in full, completed from reference TRBV15 and TRBJ2-6, reads DAMVIQNPRYQVTQFGKPVTLSCSQTLNHNVMYWYQQKSSQAPKLLFHYYDKDFNNEADTPDNFQSRRPNTSFCFLDIRSPGLGDTAMYLCATSRRGSGANVLTFGAGSRLTVL.